The present T cell receptor (beta chain) was sequenced within a study of blood T cells in healthy people across ages. As to this clonotype: Its target is unknown.

Whole-study results and caveats: Older age coincided with a roughly linear decline in TCR beta diversity per million T cells.

The V gene's germline CDR1 is SEHNR and CDR2 FQNEAQ (reference sequence). The CDR3 spans 14 residues. The V and J ends lost 2 bases and 4 bases respectively, with 11 bases between them. With a J-beta primer mix and a sample-barcoded 5' primer, a second PCR ran 7 to 11 cycles. TCRdb itself ran the 5' RACE reads through MiXCR, one entry per CDR3 protein. The sample shows 800,000 to 1,300,000 distinct CDR3 sequences, about 23% of them seen only once. This sample also belongs to another study, concerning T cells of mothers and their children. That work adds: Normalized overlap was always slightly, never significantly, higher in related than unrelated mother-child pairs.

The V gene is TRBV7-9, the J gene TRBJ1-2, with a tentative D call TRBD1 (6 bases). The sequence derives from a girl aged 2-15 years in good health. What was sequenced was blood. CDR3 amino acids: CASSLTQGGYGYTF. CDR3 sequence (DNA): TGTGCCAGCAGCTTAACACAGGGAGGCTATGGCTACACCTTC.